This T cell receptor beta chain was profiled in a study of T cells in Graves' hyperthyroidism and ophthalmopathy (dated by TCRdb to the late 2010s). Study-wide context: Peripheral blood was sampled at the time of initial diagnosis, prior to any treatment. To identify distinguishing TCR V-J signatures, a discovery cohort of 90 to 100 patients was used, comprising fewer than 45 with Graves' ophthalmopathy and some 60 with stable Graves' hyperthyroidism. An independent validation cohort of 18 to 20 hyperthyroidism patients and about 15 patients who later progressed to ophthalmopathy tested prospective prediction of ophthalmopathy. The 100 or so discovery patients were divided at random into training and test sets in a 7:3 ratio. The study also compared thyroid tissue and blood T-cell repertoires from 5 to 7 Graves' hyperthyroidism patients. Following sampling, methimazole starting at 30 mg daily was given to hyperthyroidism patients, and high-dose intravenous methylprednisolone was given to ophthalmopathy patients. According to the paper, TCR Vbeta CDR3 sequencing was carried out on 135 peripheral blood samples, which came from 40 to 45 ophthalmopathy, some 73 hyperthyroidism and roughly 17 progressor patients. General study outcomes and caveats: A 13 V-J signature model separated ophthalmopathy from stable hyperthyroidism, with around 91% sensitivity and about 81% specificity in cross-validation and 80%/75% in testing. In validation, the model predicted progression to ophthalmopathy a median of approximately 6.3 months before onset, with approximately 68% sensitivity and nearly 75% specificity. Sample size was not statistically predetermined, and blinding of investigators to group allocation was not performed. Most expanded thyroid clonotypes (frequency above 0.001) were also found in blood, which suggests that blood repertoires may mirror thyroid immune responses.

Graves' hyperthyroidism was defined as stable when no progression to ophthalmopathy occurred over 18 months of follow-up. Hyperthyroidism patients were aged 18 to 65 years and newly diagnosed, with disease duration of less than 2 months. Exclusion was applied to patients with uncontrolled infections, other autoimmune diseases, pregnancy or lactation. Clinical symptoms, serum thyroxine and TRAb, thyroid ultrasound, and orbital computed tomography formed the basis for the diagnoses. PBMCs were separated from roughly 10 ml of fresh peripheral blood using Ficoll-Paque density gradient centrifugation. Total RNA was extracted using Trizol reagent, and RNA quality was assessed on an Agilent 2100 Bioanalyzer. Amplification of TCR beta CDR3 regions was carried out from RNA transcripts. The TCR CDR3 was subjected to a first round of RT-PCR using the HTBI primer set and the Qiagen OneStep RT-PCR kit. The libraries were constructed in a second round of multiplex PCR and then size-selected and purified. Libraries were sequenced paired-end with 100 bp reads on an Illumina HiSeq2000. Per the original workflow: SOAPnuke was used to process the raw data, throwing out any read that contained adapters or uncalled bases, had a mean Phred below 15, or lacked an exact constant-primer or identifier match. High-quality paired reads were merged with COPE v1.2.5, and unique nucleotide sequences were defined as clonotypes. MiTCR v1.1 was used to align the clonotypes against IMGT TRBV, TRBD and TRBJ reference segments. The analysis included only V-J combinations with a frequency above 0.0001, which together covered approximately 99% of the repertoires. A TCS score was defined as the ratio between F50 (clonal expansion) and ExV (chaos), using BLOSUM62-based TCRdist between CDR3 peptides within each V-J. Welch's t-statistics and random forest reduced around 550 V-J features to about 13, which were used in a naive Bayes classifier (R e1071). Using fastp at Q25 and MiXCR, TCRdb reprocessed the public reads and kept productive beta chains. Rows are combined by CDR3 protein, so each entry shows the most common genes and DNA. TCRdb assigned the V and J calls; the authors' analysis was not used. This sample is represented by about 300,000 distinct CDR3 sequences; about 15% of them were singletons. The biggest ten clones account for around 34% of the sample.

The CDR3 sequence holds 14 residues, the cysteine and phenylalanine included. The entry retains the CDR3 DNA only, 42 bases that are in frame from base 1. A distance of 13 bases separates the germline ends of V and J, which lose 0 bases and 7 bases respectively. The germline V gene specifies SGHRS as CDR1 and YFSETQ as CDR2. This clonotype came up many times. Its antigen specificity is not known. There are no base qualities to consult, and no much larger clone falls within one base. The receptor was isolated from a man aged 25 to 40 with Graves' hyperthyroidism. The V and J genes are TRBV5-1 and TRBJ1-1; possibly the D gene is TRBD1, per 5 matching bases. The sample consisted of blood. The sequenced DNA is TGCGCCAGCAGCTTGGGGGGGGTCAGCGGTGAAGCTTTCTTT. Translated, it reads CASSLGGVSGEAFF.